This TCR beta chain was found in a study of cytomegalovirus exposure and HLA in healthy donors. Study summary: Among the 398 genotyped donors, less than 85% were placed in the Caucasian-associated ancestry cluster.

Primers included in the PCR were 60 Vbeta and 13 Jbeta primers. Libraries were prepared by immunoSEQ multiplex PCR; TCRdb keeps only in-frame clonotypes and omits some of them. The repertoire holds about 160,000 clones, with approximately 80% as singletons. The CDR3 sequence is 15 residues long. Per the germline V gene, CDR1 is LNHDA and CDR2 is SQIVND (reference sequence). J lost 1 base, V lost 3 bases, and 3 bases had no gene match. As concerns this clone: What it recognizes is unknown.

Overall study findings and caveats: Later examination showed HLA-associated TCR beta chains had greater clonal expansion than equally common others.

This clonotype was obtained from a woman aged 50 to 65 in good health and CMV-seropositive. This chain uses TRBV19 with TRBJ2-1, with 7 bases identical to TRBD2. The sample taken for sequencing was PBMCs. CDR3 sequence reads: CASSIQAGSYNEQFF. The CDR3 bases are TGTGCCAGTAGTATTCAAGCGGGATCCTACAATGAGCAGTTCTTC.